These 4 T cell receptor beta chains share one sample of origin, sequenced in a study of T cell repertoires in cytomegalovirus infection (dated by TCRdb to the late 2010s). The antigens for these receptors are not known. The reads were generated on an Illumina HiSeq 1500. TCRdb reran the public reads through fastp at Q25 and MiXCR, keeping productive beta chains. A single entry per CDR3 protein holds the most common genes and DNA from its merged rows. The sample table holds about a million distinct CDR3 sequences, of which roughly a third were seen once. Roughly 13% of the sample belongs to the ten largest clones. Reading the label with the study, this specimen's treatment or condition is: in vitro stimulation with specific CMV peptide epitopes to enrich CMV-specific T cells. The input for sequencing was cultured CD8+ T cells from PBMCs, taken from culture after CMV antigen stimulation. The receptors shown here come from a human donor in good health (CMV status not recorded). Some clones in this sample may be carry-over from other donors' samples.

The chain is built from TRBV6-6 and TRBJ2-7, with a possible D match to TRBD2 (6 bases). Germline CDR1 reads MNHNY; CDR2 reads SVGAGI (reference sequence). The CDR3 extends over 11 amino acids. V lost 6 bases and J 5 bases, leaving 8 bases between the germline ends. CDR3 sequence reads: CASRGRHEQYF. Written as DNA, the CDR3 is TGTGCCAGCAGGGGGAGGCACGAGCAGTACTTC.

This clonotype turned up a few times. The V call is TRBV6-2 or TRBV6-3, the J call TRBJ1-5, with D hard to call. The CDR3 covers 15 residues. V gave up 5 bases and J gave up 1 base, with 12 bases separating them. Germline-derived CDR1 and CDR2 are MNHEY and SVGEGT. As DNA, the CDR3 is TGTGCCAGCAGTACCCTGACTGAGAGCAATCAGCCCCAGCATTTT. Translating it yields CASSTLTESNQPQHF.

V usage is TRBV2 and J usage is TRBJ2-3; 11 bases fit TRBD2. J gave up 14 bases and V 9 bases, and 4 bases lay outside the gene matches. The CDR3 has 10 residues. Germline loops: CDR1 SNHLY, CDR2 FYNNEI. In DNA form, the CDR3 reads TGTGCCAGTAGCGGGGGGGCCCGGTATTTT. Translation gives CASSGGARYF. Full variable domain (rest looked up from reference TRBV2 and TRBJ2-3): EPEVTQTPSHQVTQMGQEVILRCVPISNHLYFYWYRQILGQKVEFLVSFYNNEISEKSEIFDDQFSVERPDGSNFTLKIRSTKLEDSAMYFCASSGGARYFGPGTRLTVL.

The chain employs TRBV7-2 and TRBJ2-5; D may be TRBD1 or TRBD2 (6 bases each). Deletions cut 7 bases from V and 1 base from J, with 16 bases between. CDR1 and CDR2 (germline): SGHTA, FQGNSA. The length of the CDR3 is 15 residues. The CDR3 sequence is CASTWAGQLQETQYF. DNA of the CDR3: TGTGCCAGCACCTGGGCGGGACAACTCCAAGAGACCCAGTACTTC.